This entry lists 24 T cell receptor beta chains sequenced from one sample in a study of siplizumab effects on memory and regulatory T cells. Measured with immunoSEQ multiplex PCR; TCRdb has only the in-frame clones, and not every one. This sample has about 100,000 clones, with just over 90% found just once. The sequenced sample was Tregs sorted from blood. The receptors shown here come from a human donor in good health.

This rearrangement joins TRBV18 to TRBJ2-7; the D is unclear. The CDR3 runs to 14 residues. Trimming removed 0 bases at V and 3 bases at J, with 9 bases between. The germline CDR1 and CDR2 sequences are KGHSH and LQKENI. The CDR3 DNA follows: TGTGCCAGCTCACCACCGTATTCGCTCTACGAGCAGTACTTC. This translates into CASSPPYSLYEQYF.

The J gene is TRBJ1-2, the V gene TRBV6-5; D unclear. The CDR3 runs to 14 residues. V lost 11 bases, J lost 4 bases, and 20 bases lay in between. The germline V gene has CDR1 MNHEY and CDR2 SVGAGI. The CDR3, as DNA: TGTGCCTCCATTGGGCTCGGAATAGGCTATGGCTACACCTTC. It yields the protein CASIGLGIGYGYTF.

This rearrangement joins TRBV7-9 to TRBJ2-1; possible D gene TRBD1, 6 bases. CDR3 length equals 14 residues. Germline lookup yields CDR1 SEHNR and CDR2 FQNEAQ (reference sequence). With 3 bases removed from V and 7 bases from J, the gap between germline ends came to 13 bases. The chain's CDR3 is CASSFGDTRNEQFF. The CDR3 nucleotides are TGTGCCAGCAGCTTCGGGGACACGCGGAATGAGCAGTTCTTC.

The CDR3 region is CSVGTGFSGANVLTF. Written as DNA, the CDR3 is TGCAGCGTTGGGACAGGGTTCTCTGGGGCCAACGTCCTGACTTTC. V usage is TRBV29-1 and J usage is TRBJ2-6; 8 nucleotides align to TRBD1. Germline lookup yields CDR1 SQVTM and CDR2 ANQGSEA. V was clipped by 4 bases and J by 0 bases; unmatched bases: 2. The CDR3 totals 15 residues.

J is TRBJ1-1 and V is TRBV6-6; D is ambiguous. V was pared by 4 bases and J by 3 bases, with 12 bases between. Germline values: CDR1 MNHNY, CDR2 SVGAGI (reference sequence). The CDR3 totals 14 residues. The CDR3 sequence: CASSFGSLDTEAFF. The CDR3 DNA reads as TGTGCCAGCAGTTTCGGGTCCCTTGACACTGAAGCTTTCTTT.

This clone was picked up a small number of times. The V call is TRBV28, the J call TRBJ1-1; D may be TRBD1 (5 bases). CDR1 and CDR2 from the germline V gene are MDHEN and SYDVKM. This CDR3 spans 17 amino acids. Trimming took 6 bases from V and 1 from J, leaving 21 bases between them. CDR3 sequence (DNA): TGTGCCAGCAGCTCTATATATCGTGGGGCGAGGAACACTGAAGCTTTCTTT. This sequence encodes CASSSIYRGARNTEAFF. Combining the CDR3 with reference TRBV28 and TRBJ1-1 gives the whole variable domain DVKVTQSSRYLVKRTGEKVFLECVQDMDHENMFWYRQDPGLGLRLIYFSYDVKMKEKGDIPEGYSVSREKKERFSLILESASTNQTSMYLCASSSIYRGARNTEAFFGQGTRLTVV.

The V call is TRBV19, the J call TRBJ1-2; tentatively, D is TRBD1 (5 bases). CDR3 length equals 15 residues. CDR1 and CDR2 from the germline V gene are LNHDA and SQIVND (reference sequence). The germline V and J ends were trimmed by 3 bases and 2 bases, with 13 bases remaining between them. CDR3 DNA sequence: TGTGCCAGTAGTATTTCTTTGGGGGGAAACTATGGCTACACCTTC. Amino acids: CASSISLGGNYGYTF.

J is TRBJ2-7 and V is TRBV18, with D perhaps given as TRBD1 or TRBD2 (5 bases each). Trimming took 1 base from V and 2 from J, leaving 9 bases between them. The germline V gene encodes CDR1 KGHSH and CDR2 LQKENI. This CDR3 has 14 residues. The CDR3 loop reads CASSPLGDPYEQYF. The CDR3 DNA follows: TGTGCCAGCTCACCACTGGGGGATCCCTACGAGCAGTACTTC.

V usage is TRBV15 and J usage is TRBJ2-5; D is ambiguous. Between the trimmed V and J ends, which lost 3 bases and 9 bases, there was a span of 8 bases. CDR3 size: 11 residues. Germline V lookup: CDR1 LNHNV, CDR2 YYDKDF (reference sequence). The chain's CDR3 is CATSSLQAQYF. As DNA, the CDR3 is TGTGCCACCAGCAGCCTCCAGGCCCAGTACTTC.

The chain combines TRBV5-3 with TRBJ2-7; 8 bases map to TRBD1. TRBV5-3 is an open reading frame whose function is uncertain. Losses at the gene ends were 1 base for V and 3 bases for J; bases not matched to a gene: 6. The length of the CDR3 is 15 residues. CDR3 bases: TGTGCCAGAAGCTTGTACCAGGGGGCGGGCTACGAGCAGTACTTC. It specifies CARSLYQGAGYEQYF.

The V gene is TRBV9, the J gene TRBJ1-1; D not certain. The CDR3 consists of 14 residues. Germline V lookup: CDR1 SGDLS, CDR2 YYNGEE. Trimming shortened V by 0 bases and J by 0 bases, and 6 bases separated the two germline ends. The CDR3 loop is CASSVGSVNTEAFF. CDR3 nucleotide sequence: TGTGCCAGCAGCGTAGGCTCAGTGAACACTGAAGCTTTCTTT.

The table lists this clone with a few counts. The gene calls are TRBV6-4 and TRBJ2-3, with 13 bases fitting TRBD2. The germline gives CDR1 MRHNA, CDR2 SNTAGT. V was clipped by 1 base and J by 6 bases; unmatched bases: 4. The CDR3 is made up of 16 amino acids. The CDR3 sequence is CASSDWTSGSMDTQYF. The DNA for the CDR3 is TGTGCCAGCAGTGACTGGACTAGCGGGAGTATGGATACGCAGTATTTT.

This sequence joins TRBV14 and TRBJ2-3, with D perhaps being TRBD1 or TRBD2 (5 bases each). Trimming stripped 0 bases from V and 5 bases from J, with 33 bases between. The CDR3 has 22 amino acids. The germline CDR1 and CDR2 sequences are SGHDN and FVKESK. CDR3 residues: CASSQDEPLEVWCFRDRDTQYF. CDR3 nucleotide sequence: TGTGCCAGCAGCCAAGATGAGCCCCTAGAAGTGTGGTGTTTTCGGGACCGAGATACGCAGTATTTT.

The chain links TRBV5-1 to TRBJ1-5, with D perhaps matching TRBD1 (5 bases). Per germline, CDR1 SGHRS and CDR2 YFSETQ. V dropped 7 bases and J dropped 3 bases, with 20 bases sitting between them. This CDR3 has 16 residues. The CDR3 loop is CASALGAGGPNQPQHF. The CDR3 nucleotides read TGCGCCAGCGCCTTGGGCGCGGGGGGTCCCAATCAGCCCCAGCATTTT.

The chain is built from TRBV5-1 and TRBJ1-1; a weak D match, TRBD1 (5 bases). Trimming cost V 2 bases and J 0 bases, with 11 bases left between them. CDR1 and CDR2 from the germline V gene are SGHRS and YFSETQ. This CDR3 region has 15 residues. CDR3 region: CASSFDSIMNTEAFF. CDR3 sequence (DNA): TGCGCCAGCAGCTTTGACAGTATCATGAACACTGAAGCTTTCTTT.

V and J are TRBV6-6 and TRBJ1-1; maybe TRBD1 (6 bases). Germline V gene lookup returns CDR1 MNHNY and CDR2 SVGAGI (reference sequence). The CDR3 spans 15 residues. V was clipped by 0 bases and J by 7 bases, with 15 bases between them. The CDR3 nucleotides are TGTGCCAGCAGTTACTCCGGCAGGGGAGGAGGTGAAGCTTTCTTT. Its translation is CASSYSGRGGGEAFF.

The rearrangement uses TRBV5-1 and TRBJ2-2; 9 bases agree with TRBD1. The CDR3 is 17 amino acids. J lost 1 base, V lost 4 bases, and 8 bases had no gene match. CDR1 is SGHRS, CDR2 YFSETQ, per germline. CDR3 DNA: TGCGCCAGCAGCAGGGGGGGGACAGGGCAGAACACCGGGGAGCTGTTTTTT. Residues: CASSRGGTGQNTGELFF.

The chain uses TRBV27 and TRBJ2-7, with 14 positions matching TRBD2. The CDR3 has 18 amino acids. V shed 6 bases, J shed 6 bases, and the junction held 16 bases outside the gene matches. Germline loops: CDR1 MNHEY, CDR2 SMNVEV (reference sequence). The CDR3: CASRLTIGTSGSASEQYF. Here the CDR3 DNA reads TGTGCCAGCAGGCTAACGATAGGGACTAGCGGGAGTGCCTCCGAGCAGTACTTC.

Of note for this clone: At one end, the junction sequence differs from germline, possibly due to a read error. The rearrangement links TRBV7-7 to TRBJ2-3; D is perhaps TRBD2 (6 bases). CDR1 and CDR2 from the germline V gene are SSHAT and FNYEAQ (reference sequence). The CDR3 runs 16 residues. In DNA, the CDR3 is TGTGCTAGCAGCCCCTCCCCAGCGGGTGGCACAGATACGCAGTATTTT. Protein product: CASSPSPAGGTDTQYF.

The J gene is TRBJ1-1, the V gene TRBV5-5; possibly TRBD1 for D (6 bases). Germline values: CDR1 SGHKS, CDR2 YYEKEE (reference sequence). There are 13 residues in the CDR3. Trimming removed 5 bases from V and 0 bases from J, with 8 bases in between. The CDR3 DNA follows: TGTGCCAGCAGTCAGGGGCTGAACACTGAAGCTTTCTTT. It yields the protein CASSQGLNTEAFF.

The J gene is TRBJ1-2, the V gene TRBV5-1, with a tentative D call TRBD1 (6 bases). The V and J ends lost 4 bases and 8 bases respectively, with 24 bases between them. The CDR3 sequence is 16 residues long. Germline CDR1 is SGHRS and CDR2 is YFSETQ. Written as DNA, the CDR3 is TGCGCCAGCAGCCTATGGGCCCGGACGGGGGCCGACGGCTACACCTTC. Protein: CASSLWARTGADGYTF.

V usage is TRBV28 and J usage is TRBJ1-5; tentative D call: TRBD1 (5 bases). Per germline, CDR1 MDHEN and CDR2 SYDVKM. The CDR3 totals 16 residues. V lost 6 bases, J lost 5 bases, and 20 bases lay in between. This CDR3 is CASRPSLGGGDQPQHF. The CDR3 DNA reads TGTGCCAGCAGGCCCAGTTTGGGGGGGGGTGATCAGCCCCAGCATTTT. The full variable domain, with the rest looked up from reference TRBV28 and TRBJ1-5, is DVKVTQSSRYLVKRTGEKVFLECVQDMDHENMFWYRQDPGLGLRLIYFSYDVKMKEKGDIPEGYSVSREKKERFSLILESASTNQTSMYLCASRPSLGGGDQPQHFGDGTRLSIL.

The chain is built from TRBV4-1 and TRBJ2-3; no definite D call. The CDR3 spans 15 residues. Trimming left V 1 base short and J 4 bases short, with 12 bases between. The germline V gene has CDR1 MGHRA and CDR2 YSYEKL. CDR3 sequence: CASSQVAVLADTQYF. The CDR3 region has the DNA TGCGCCAGCAGCCAAGTCGCAGTTCTGGCAGATACGCAGTATTTT.

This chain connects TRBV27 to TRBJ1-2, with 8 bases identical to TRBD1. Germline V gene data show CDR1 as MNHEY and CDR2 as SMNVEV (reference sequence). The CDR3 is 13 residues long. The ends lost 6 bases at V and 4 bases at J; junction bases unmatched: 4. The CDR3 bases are TGTGCCAGCAGACCCACAGGGGGCTATGGCTACACCTTC. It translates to CASRPTGGYGYTF.